The source of this TCR beta chain is a study of PD-L1 blockade in urothelial cancer. In the study overall: Blood-derived samples held a median around 140,000 T cells.

Assay: immunoSEQ multiplex PCR; the TCRdb copy retains only in-frame clones and omits some. The sample has some 100,000 clones; roughly nine tenths are singletons. The receptor comes from a woman at least 80 years old with urothelial cancer. The source was PBMCs, collected around atezolizumab (anti-PD-L1) treatment.

The CDR3, as DNA: TGCGCCAGCAGTGAATCCGACGGGGGTCGCTACGAGCAGTACTTC. As protein: CASSESDGGRYEQYF. The chain combines TRBV10-2 with TRBJ2-7; perhaps TRBD2 as D (6 bases). Trimming left V 3 bases short and J 3 bases short, with 15 bases between. This CDR3 spans 15 amino acids. Germline-derived CDR1 and CDR2 are WSHSY and SAAADI.